The clone carrying this TCR beta chain was recorded at least ten times. Its cognate antigen is unknown. This entry comes from a study of glioma-infiltrating T cells. Study observations and caveats: Non-neoplastic patients had below-expected tissue-blood divergence, while all gliomas exceeded expectation. Only very few CDR3 sequences appeared in both tissue and blood.

The iRepertoire nested amplicon-rescue multiplex PCR amplified TCR alpha and beta CDR3s from RNA. TCRdb recomputed calls from the multiplex PCR reads with MiXCR, one row per CDR3 protein. Of about 190,000 distinct CDR3 sequences in the sample, 32% were seen once. This CDR3 region has 15 residues. V was pared by 10 bases and J by 2 bases, with 18 bases between. Germline loops: CDR1 MDHEN, CDR2 SYDVKM. The sequenced material came from glioma tissue, nonneoplastic brain tissue, or PBMCs (not recorded which). The receptor was isolated from a human donor with low-grade glioma or glioblastoma, undergoing nonglioma brain surgery, or in good health (not recorded which). The chain has TRBV28 and TRBJ1-5; possible D gene TRBD1, 5 bases. The CDR3 region is CATRGQGGGNQPQHF. DNA for the CDR3: TGTGCCACTCGAGGCCAGGGCGGGGGCAATCAGCCCCAGCATTTT.